The present T cell receptor beta chain was sequenced within a study of cytomegalovirus exposure and HLA in healthy donors. Study-level points and caveats: Rarity marked most TCR sequences, yet some public TCRs occurred in many donors. It was reportedly the case that the classifier diagnosed cytomegalovirus status with high specificity and sensitivity. Sequencing had likely introduced a cluster of highly shared sequence variants as an artifact. Overall, about 160 TCR beta chains were annotated as cytomegalovirus-associated.

Concerning this clone: The antigen remains unidentified.

V was cut by 4 bases and J by 0 bases, with 11 bases left in between. Germline-derived CDR1 and CDR2 are MGHRA and YSYEKL. The CDR3 totals 15 residues. The PCR employed 60 Vbeta primers together with 13 Jbeta primers. Profiling relied on immunoSEQ multiplex PCR, and the TCRdb table lists in-frame clones only, not all of them. The repertoire holds 100,000 to 150,000 clones, with 75% to 85% as singletons. This sequence originates from a man aged 35-49 years in good health and CMV-seronegative. The chain links TRBV4-1 to TRBJ2-3; TRBD2 is a possible D gene (6 bases). The sample comprised PBMCs. The CDR3 here is CASSPPGTSTDTQYF. The CDR3 DNA sequence: TGCGCCAGCAGCCCACCCGGGACTAGCACAGATACGCAGTATTTT.